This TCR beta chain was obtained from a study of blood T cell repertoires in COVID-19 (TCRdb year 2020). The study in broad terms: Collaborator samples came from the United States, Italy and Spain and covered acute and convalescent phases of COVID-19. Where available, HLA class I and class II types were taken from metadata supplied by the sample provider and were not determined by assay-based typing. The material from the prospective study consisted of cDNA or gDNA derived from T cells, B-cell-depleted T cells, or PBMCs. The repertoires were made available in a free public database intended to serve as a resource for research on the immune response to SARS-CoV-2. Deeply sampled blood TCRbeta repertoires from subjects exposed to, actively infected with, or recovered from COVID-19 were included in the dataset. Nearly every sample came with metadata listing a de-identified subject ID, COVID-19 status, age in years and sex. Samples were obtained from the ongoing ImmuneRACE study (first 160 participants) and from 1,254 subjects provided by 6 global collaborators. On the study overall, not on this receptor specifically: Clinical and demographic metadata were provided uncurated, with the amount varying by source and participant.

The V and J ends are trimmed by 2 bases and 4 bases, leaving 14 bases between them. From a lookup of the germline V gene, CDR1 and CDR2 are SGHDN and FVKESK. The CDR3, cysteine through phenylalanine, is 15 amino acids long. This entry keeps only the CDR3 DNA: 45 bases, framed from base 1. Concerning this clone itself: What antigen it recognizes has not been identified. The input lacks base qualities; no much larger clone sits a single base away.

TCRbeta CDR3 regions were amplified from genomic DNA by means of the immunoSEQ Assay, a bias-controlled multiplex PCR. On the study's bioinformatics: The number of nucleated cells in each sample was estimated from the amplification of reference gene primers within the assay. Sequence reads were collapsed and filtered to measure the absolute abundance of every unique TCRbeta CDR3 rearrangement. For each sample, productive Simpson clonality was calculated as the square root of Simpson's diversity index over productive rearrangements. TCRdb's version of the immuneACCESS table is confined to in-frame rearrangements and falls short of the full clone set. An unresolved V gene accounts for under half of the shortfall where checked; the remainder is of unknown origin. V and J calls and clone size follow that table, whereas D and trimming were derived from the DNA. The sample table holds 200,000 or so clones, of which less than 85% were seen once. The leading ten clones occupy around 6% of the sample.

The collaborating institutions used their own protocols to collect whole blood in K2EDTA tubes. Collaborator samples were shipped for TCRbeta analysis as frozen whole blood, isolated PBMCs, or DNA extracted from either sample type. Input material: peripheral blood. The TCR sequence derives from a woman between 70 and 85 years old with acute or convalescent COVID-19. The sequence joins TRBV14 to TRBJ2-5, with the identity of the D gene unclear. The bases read TGTGCCAGCAGCCAATTTGGGCACAAGATAGAGACCCAGTACTTC. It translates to CASSQFGHKIETQYF.